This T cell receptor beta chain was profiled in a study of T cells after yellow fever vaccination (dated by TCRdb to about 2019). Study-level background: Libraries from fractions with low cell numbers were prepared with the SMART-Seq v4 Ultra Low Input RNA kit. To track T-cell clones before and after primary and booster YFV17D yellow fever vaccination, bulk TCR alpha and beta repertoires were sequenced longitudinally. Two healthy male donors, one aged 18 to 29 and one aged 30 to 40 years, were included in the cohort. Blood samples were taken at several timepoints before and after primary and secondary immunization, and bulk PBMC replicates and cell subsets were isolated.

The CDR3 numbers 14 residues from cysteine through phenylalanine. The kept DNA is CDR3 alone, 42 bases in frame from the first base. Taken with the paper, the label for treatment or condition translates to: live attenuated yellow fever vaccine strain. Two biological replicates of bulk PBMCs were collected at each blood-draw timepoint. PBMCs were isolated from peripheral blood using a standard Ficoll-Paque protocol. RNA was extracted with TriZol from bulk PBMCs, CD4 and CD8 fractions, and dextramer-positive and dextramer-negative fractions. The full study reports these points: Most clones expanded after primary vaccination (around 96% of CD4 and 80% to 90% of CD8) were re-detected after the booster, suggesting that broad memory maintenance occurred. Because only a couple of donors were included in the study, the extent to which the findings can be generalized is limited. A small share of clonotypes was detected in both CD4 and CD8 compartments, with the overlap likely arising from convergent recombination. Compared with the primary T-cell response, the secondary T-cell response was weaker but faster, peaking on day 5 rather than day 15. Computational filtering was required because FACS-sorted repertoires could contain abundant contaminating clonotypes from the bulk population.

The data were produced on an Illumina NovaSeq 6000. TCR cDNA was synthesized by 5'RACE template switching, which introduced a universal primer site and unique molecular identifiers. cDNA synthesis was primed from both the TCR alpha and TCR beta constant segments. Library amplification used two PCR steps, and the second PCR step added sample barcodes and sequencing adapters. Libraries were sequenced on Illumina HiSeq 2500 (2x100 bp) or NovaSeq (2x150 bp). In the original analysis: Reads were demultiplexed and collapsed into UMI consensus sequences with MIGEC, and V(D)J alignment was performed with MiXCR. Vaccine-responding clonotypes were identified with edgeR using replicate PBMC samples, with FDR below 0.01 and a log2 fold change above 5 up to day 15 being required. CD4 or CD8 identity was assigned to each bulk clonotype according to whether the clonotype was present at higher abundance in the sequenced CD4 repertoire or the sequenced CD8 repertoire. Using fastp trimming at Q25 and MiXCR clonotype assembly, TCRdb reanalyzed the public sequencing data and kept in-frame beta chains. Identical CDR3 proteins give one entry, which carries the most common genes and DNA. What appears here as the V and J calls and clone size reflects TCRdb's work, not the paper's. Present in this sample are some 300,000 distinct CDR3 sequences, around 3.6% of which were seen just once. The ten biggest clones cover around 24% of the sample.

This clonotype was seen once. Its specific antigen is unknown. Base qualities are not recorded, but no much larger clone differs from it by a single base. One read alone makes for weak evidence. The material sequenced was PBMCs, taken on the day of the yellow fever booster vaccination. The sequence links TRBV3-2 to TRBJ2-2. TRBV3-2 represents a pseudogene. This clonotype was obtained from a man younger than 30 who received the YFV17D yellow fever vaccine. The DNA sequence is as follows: TGTGCCAGCAAGTGGGTTACAAACACCGGGGAGCTGTTTTTT. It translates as CASKWVTNTGELFF.